This T cell receptor beta chain was captured by sequencing in a study of blood T cell repertoires in COVID-19. Study details: Specimens from acute and convalescent COVID-19 originated in the United States, Italy and Spain. Sample material is recorded as cDNA or gDNA derived from T cells, B-cell-depleted T cells, or PBMCs.

Trimming left V 0 bases short and J 8 bases short, with 8 bases between. The germline V gene encodes CDR1 MGHRA and CDR2 YSYEKL. The CDR3 is 13 residues long. Source study methods: Estimated nucleated cell counts came from reference gene primer amplification. Assay: immunoSEQ multiplex PCR; the TCRdb copy retains only in-frame clones and omits some. That table supplies the V and J calls and clone size; D and trimming were determined from the DNA. The repertoire consists of about 98,000 clones, with 82% occurring once and the leading ten covering approximately 18%. The sequence was collected from a man aged 80 or over with acute or convalescent COVID-19. Sequencing input: peripheral blood. V and J are TRBV4-1 and TRBJ1-5, with D uncertain. In DNA, the CDR3 is TGCGCCAGCAGCCAAGATGGAGGAAAGCCCCAGCATTTT. As protein: CASSQDGGKPQHF.